This is a list of T cell receptor beta chains from one sample in a study of cytomegalovirus exposure and HLA in healthy donors. The method was immunoSEQ multiplex PCR; TCRdb's version includes in-frame clones alone and lacks a portion of them. This table has some 260,000 clones, roughly nine tenths appearing once. Sequencing used PBMCs. These receptors were collected from a man aged 18 to 35 in good health and CMV-seropositive. Both conserved end residues are part of each CDR3. Fields, in order: J gene, V gene, D gene, clone size, CDR3 protein, CDR3 DNA. D genes are given only for firm matches. Size tells how often a clone was seen (once, few, many) or the class of an expanded clone, and some rows leave it out.

>TRBJ2-7|TRBV4-3|TRBD2|NA
CASSQDGLAGDEQYF
TGCGCCAGCAGCCAAGATGGCCTAGCGGGCGACGAGCAGTACTTC
>TRBJ1-1|TRBV5-4|TRBD1|NA
CASSIRQGGTEAFF
TGTGCCAGCAGCATCCGACAGGGGGGCACTGAAGCTTTCTTT
>TRBJ1-4|TRBV25-1|TRBD1|NA
CASSLGQGYGEKLFF
TGTGCCAGCAGCCTGGGACAGGGTTATGGAGAAAAACTGTTTTTT
>TRBJ1-1|TRBV5-6|NA|NA
CASSLAGQAFF
TGTGCCAGCAGCTTGGCAGGCCAAGCTTTCTTT
>TRBJ2-7|TRBV6-1|NA|NA
CASSEDGQREQYF
TGTGCCAGCAGTGAAGACGGGCAGCGGGAGCAGTACTTC
>TRBJ2-5|TRBV5-1|TRBD1|NA
CASSQGAEETQYF
TGCGCCAGCAGTCAGGGGGCGGAGGAGACCCAGTACTTC
>TRBJ2-7|TRBV27|NA|NA
CASSLRFGPFYEQYF
TGTGCCAGCAGTTTAAGATTTGGGCCATTCTACGAGCAGTACTTC
>TRBJ2-2|TRBV6-1|TRBD1|NA
CASRGTGTGELFF
TGTGCCAGCAGGGGGACAGGGACCGGGGAGCTGTTTTTT
>TRBJ2-3|TRBV9|NA|NA
CASSARPFTDTQYF
TGTGCCAGCAGCGCCCGGCCCTTCACAGATACGCAGTATTTT
>TRBJ1-1|TRBV2|TRBD1|NA
CASSVQGAVNTEAFF
TGTGCCAGCAGTGTACAGGGGGCAGTTAACACTGAAGCTTTCTTT
>TRBJ1-1|TRBV5-4|NA|NA
CASSPLGAAEAFF
TGTGCCAGCAGCCCCCTCGGGGCCGCTGAAGCTTTCTTT
>TRBJ1-5|TRBV28|NA|NA
CASSFGGPPNQPQHF
TGTGCCAGCAGTTTCGGGGGGCCCCCTAATCAGCCCCAGCATTTT
>TRBJ1-2|TRBV5-4|NA|NA
CASSLTPLSGYTF
TGTGCCAGCAGCTTGACCCCCCTCTCGGGCTACACCTTC
>TRBJ2-5|TRBV11-2|NA|NA
CASKLQETQYF
TGTGCCAGCAAGCTTCAAGAGACCCAGTACTTC
>TRBJ2-5|TRBV11-2|NA|once
CASSLTQETQYF
TGTGCCAGCAGCCTCACCCAAGAGACCCAGTACTTC
>TRBJ1-1|TRBV6-5|NA|once
CASSYRGVGSEAFF
TGTGCCAGCAGTTATAGGGGGGTTGGCTCTGAAGCTTTCTTT
>TRBJ2-1|TRBV2|TRBD2|once
CASRQLAVSYNEQFF
TGTGCCAGCAGACAACTAGCGGTTTCCTACAATGAGCAGTTCTTC
>TRBJ1-3|TRBV6-1|NA|NA
CATKPPGNTIYF
TGTGCCACTAAACCTCCTGGAAACACCATATATTTT
>TRBJ2-5|TRBV6-1|NA|NA
CASSGTFKETQYF
TGTGCCAGCAGTGGGACATTCAAAGAGACCCAGTACTTC
>TRBJ2-2|TRBV11-3|NA|NA
CASTAGGVDTGELFF
TGTGCCAGCACCGCAGGGGGGGTCGACACCGGGGAGCTGTTTTTT
>TRBJ2-5|TRBV6-6|NA|NA
CASGTPGGGETQYF
TGTGCCAGCGGGACTCCCGGAGGTGGAGAGACCCAGTACTTC
>TRBJ2-7|TRBV7-8|NA|NA
CASSSMESPSYEQYF
TGTGCCAGCAGCTCTATGGAATCCCCCTCCTACGAGCAGTACTTC
>TRBJ2-7|TRBV7-2|NA|NA
CASSLLSEQYF
TGTGCCAGCAGCCTCCTCTCCGAGCAGTACTTC
>TRBJ2-7|TRBV30|NA|NA
CAWSPAITYEQYF
TGTGCCTGGAGTCCGGCCATTACCTACGAGCAGTACTTC
>TRBJ1-1|TRBV4-1|NA|NA
CASSHVTPGTQAFF
TGCGCCAGCAGCCACGTTACTCCCGGGACGCAAGCTTTCTTT
>TRBJ1-1|TRBV2|NA|few
CASNTGVAFF
TGTGCCAGCAACACGGGGGTAGCTTTCTTT
>TRBJ1-2|TRBV27|NA|NA
CASSQTPISKYYGYTF
TGTGCCAGCAGTCAGACTCCAATCTCGAAGTACTATGGCTACACCTTC
>TRBJ1-1|TRBV7-6|NA|few
CASSRGLSNTEAFF
TGTGCCAGCAGCAGAGGACTGAGTAACACTGAAGCTTTCTTT
>TRBJ1-2|TRBV27|NA|few
CASSLHGEEYGYTF
TGTGCCAGCAGTTTGCACGGGGAGGAGTATGGCTACACCTTC
>TRBJ1-3|TRBV10-3|NA|NA
CAIRGGLEPGNTIYF
TGTGCCATCAGGGGCGGGCTAGAACCTGGAAACACCATATATTTT
>TRBJ2-7|TRBV7-2|NA|many
CASSGGGSGPSYEQYF
TGTGCCAGCAGCGGGGGCGGGAGCGGGCCCTCCTACGAGCAGTACTTC
>TRBJ1-2|TRBV7-9|NA|NA
CASSQERVGGYTF
TGTGCCAGCAGCCAGGAAAGGGTGGGCGGCTACACCTTC
>TRBJ2-7|TRBV10-1|TRBD2|NA
CASSEGLAGYEQYF
TGCGCCAGCAGTGAGGGACTAGCGGGCTACGAGCAGTACTTC
>TRBJ1-1|TRBV7-9|NA|NA
CASSFGLNTEAFF
TGTGCCAGCAGCTTCGGCCTGAACACTGAAGCTTTCTTT
>TRBJ1-1|TRBV5-4|NA|NA
CATQRVVDTEAFF
TGTGCCACCCAGAGGGTCGTGGACACTGAAGCTTTCTTT
>TRBJ1-5|TRBV4-1|NA|NA
CASSQQGSNQPQHF
TGCGCCAGCAGCCAACAAGGAAGCAATCAGCCCCAGCATTTT
>TRBJ1-2|TRBV5-4|TRBD1|NA
CASRTTGDRDGYTF
TGTGCCAGCAGAACGACAGGAGACAGGGATGGCTACACCTTC
>TRBJ2-7|TRBV4-1|TRBD2|once
CASSQPIAGVYEQYF
TGCGCCAGCAGCCAACCAATAGCGGGAGTCTACGAGCAGTACTTC
>TRBJ2-1|TRBV6-6|TRBD2|NA
CGSSAGGYNEQFF
TGTGGTTCATCCGCGGGGGGATATAATGAGCAGTTCTTC
>TRBJ1-1|TRBV5-1|NA|NA
CASSPNTVNTEAFF
TGCGCCAGCAGCCCGAATACGGTTAACACTGAAGCTTTCTTT
>TRBJ2-7|TRBV4-1|NA|NA
CASSQDPGDTAYEQYF
TGCGCCAGCAGCCAAGATCCGGGAGATACTGCCTACGAGCAGTACTTC
>TRBJ1-1|TRBV6-1|TRBD1|once
CASRGATGRAFF
TGTGCCAGCAGGGGCGCGACAGGGCGAGCTTTCTTT
>TRBJ2-7|TRBV13|NA|NA
CASSPMSGSYEQYF
TGTGCCAGCAGTCCTATGTCCGGCAGCTACGAGCAGTACTTC
>TRBJ2-1|TRBV2|TRBD2|NA
CASSREGQVYNEQFF
TGTGCCAGCAGTAGGGAGGGCCAGGTTTACAATGAGCAGTTCTTC
>TRBJ1-2|TRBV2|NA|NA
CASSVTLTTGYTF
TGTGCCAGCAGTGTGACTCTCACAACTGGCTACACCTTC
>TRBJ2-7|TRBV13|NA|NA
CASSLEAAYEQYF
TGTGCCAGCAGCTTAGAGGCAGCCTACGAGCAGTACTTC
>TRBJ2-1|TRBV20-1|NA|NA
CSASRANEQFF
TGCAGTGCGTCGCGGGCCAATGAGCAGTTCTTC
>TRBJ2-7|TRBV28|NA|NA
CASSPGQRTYEQYF
TGTGCCAGCAGTCCGGGACAAAGGACGTACGAGCAGTACTTC
>TRBJ2-3|TRBV28|NA|NA
CASSLLGVTDTQYF
TGTGCCAGCAGTTTACTAGGAGTAACAGATACGCAGTATTTT
>TRBJ1-2|TRBV2|TRBD1|NA
CASSHRDSGYGYTF
TGTGCCAGCAGTCACCGGGACAGTGGCTATGGCTACACCTTC
>TRBJ2-7|TRBV27|TRBD2|NA
CASSLRPRASGSYEQYF
TGTGCCAGCAGTTTAAGGCCCCGGGCTAGCGGGAGCTACGAGCAGTACTTC